This is a list of T cell receptor beta chains from one sample in a study of blood T cell repertoires in COVID-19. Sequencing used immunoSEQ multiplex PCR; TCRdb keeps in-frame clones, though not all of them. Of under 400,000 clones in the sample, almost 90% were seen once. The sample consisted of peripheral blood. The receptor source for this set is a man aged 18 to 35 with active or convalescent COVID-19. Each CDR3 is given with its conserved first and last residue. D genes are given only for firm matches. Not all rows give a size; the values are once, few, many and, for expanded clones, a class.

TGTGCCAGTAGGGATGCCGGGACAGAAAACATTCAGTACTTC | CASRDAGTENIQYF | TRBV19 | TRBD1 | TRBJ2-4 | -
TGTGCCTGGAGTGTGAACCGGGGAAACACCATATATTTT | CAWSVNRGNTIYF | TRBV30 | - | TRBJ1-3 | -
TGTGCCAGCAGCCAAGATTTTGCAGGGGGCTATGGCTACACCTTC | CASSQDFAGGYGYTF | TRBV3-1/TRBV3-2 | TRBD1 | TRBJ1-2 | -
TGTGCCAGCAGGGACAGGGTGGGTGGCTACACCTTC | CASRDRVGGYTF | TRBV12-3/TRBV12-4 | TRBD1 | TRBJ1-2 | -
TGCGCCAGCAGCCACCTCGGGGAGGCAGGAAACACCATATATTTT | CASSHLGEAGNTIYF | TRBV4-1 | - | TRBJ1-3 | -
TGTGCCAGCAGCTCAGGACAGGGGTTTGAAAAACTGTTTTTT | CASSSGQGFEKLFF | TRBV7-8 | TRBD1 | TRBJ1-4 | -
TGTGCCAGCAGCCGGACAGGGGGCAGGAGTCAGGCTTTCTTT | CASSRTGGRSQAFF | TRBV27 | TRBD1 | TRBJ1-1 | -
TGCGCCAGCAGCCAAGTATACGGCTTGGACAGGGGCCATGAGCAGTTCTTC | CASSQVYGLDRGHEQFF | TRBV4-1 | TRBD1 | TRBJ2-1 | -
TGTGCCATCACCGAGACAGGGAGTACCGGGGAGCTGTTTTTT | CAITETGSTGELFF | TRBV10-3 | TRBD1 | TRBJ2-2 | -
TGTGCCAGCAGCTTAGTTGGCGGTGGGGGACAGGGGGAGGGTTCACCCCTCCACTTT | CASSLVGGGGQGEGSPLHF | TRBV7-2 | TRBD1 | TRBJ1-6 | -
TGTGCCAGTAGTATTGGGGGGGGTTGGCATTTT | CASSIGGGWHF | TRBV19 | - | TRBJ1-5 | -
TGCGCCAGCAGCTTGGGACTAGCGGGGGGTCGTAGCTCCTACAATGAGCAGTTCTTC | CASSLGLAGGRSSYNEQFF | TRBV5-1 | TRBD2 | TRBJ2-1 | -
TGTGCCAGCAGGGGACAGGGGGATCAGCCCCAGCATTTT | CASRGQGDQPQHF | TRBV12-3/TRBV12-4 | TRBD1 | TRBJ1-5 | -
TGTGCCAGCAGTTTCGCCTATCAAGAGACCCAGTACTTC | CASSFAYQETQYF | TRBV27 | - | TRBJ2-5 | -
TGTGCCAGCAGCCTTGGGCTTACTAATGAAAAACTGTTTTTT | CASSLGLTNEKLFF | TRBV11-2 | - | TRBJ1-4 | -
TGCGCCAGCAGCTTGGCCCCCCAACTCGGGGTCTATGGCTACACCTTC | CASSLAPQLGVYGYTF | TRBV5-1 | - | TRBJ1-2 | -
TGTGCCAGCAGCGGGCGTTTAGGTTCCAATTCACCCCTCCACTTT | CASSGRLGSNSPLHF | TRBV11-2 | - | TRBJ1-6 | -
TGTGCCAGCAGCCCCCCTCTTAGCGAGAGATACAATGAGCAGTTCTTC | CASSPPLSERYNEQFF | TRBV7-3 | - | TRBJ2-1 | -
TGTGCCAGCAGCCCCGGGGGGTTTAATGAAAAACTGTTTTTT | CASSPGGFNEKLFF | TRBV28 | - | TRBJ1-4 | -
TGTGCCAGCAGCCGGGGGGGTTCCTACGAGCAGTACTTC | CASSRGGSYEQYF | TRBV7-2 | TRBD2 | TRBJ2-7 | -
TGTGCCAGCAGCTTGAGGCGGGTAATTAACAATGAGCAGTTCTTC | CASSLRRVINNEQFF | TRBV5-6 | - | TRBJ2-1 | -
TGCAGCGTTGCCCGCCCAGGGGCAGATACGCAGTATTTT | CSVARPGADTQYF | TRBV29-1 | - | TRBJ2-3 | -
TGTGCCAGCTCACCAGGCACAGGGGCGCTAGCTAACTATGGCTACACCTTC | CASSPGTGALANYGYTF | TRBV18 | TRBD1 | TRBJ1-2 | -
TGTGCCAGCAGCCCCCCCGGGACAGTCTACGAGCAGTACTTC | CASSPPGTVYEQYF | TRBV7-9 | TRBD1 | TRBJ2-7 | -
TGCGCCAGCAGCCAAGATCTCAATCAGCCCCAGCATTTT | CASSQDLNQPQHF | TRBV4-1 | - | TRBJ1-5 | -
TGCGCCAGCAGCCAAGTTGGACAGGTCTACGAGCAGTACTTC | CASSQVGQVYEQYF | TRBV4-3 | TRBD1 | TRBJ2-7 | -
TGTGCCAGCAGCTTAGGAGGGATAAACTATGGCTACACCTTC | CASSLGGINYGYTF | TRBV7-2 | - | TRBJ1-2 | few
TGTGCCAGCAGTGCCCTACCTGGAGGGTTGCAGGGCTACACCTTC | CASSALPGGLQGYTF | TRBV6-4 | - | TRBJ1-2 | -
TGTGCCAGCAGCTTGGCCAGGGTTTTAGGCAATCAGCCCCAGCATTTT | CASSLARVLGNQPQHF | TRBV5-6 | - | TRBJ1-5 | -